This record looks at one T cell receptor (beta chain) sequence and its context. These data originate in a study of blood T cells in healthy people across ages. V gave up 8 bases and J gave up 10 bases, with 15 bases separating them. This CDR3 comprises 11 residues. Germline CDR1 reads SGHAT; CDR2 reads FQNNGV. With a J-beta primer mix and a sample-barcoded 5' primer, a second PCR ran roughly 6 to 12 cycles. TCRdb passed the 5' RACE reads through MiXCR, listing each CDR3 protein once. The sample shows roughly 860,000 distinct CDR3 sequences, under 80% of them seen only once. The receptor was derived from a man in his thirties or forties in good health. This rearrangement joins TRBV11-2 to TRBJ2-7, with D perhaps matching TRBD1 or TRBD2 (5 bases each). Sequencing was done on a sample of blood. This CDR3 reads CASGTDPPQYF. The CDR3 coding sequence is TGTGCCAGCGGGACGGACCCTCCTCAGTACTTC.